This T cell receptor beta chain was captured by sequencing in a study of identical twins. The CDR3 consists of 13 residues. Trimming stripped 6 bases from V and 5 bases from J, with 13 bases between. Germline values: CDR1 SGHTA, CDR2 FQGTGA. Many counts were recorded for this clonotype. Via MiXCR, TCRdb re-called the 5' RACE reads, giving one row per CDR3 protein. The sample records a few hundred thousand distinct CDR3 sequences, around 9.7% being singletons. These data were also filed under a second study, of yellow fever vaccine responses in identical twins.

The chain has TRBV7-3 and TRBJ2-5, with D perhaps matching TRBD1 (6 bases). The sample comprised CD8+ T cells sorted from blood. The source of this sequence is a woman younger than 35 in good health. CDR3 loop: CASRGAGDETQYF. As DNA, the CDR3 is TGTGCCAGCAGGGGGGCTGGTGATGAGACCCAGTACTTC. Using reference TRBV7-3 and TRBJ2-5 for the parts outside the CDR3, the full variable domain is GAGVSQTPSNKVTEKGKYVELRCDPISGHTALYWYRQSLGQGPEFLIYFQGTGAADDSGLPNDRFFAVRPEGSVSTLKIQRTERGDSAVYLCASRGAGDETQYFGPGTRLLVL.